This passage covers 23 T cell receptor beta chains from one sample sequenced in a study of PD-L1 blockade in urothelial cancer. The table came from immunoSEQ multiplex PCR; TCRdb's copy has only in-frame clones and leaves some out. The profile covers more than 40,000 clones, with approximately 83% appearing a single time and 16% taken by the ten largest. The input for sequencing was PBMCs, taken around atezolizumab (anti-PD-L1) treatment. The receptors were gathered from a man in his sixties with urothelial cancer.

The J gene is TRBJ2-1, the V gene TRBV7-9; the D gene is possibly TRBD1 (6 bases). V lost 6 bases to trimming and J lost 2 bases, with 14 bases between them. Germline CDR1 is SEHNR and CDR2 is FQNEAQ (reference sequence). This CDR3 has 15 amino acids. CDR3 in DNA: TGTGCCAGCAGTCTCGAGGGACAAGCCTACAATGAGCAGTTCTTC. This translates into CASSLEGQAYNEQFF.

CDR3 protein: CAISESSGGARSNQPQHF. Here the CDR3 DNA reads TGTGCCATCAGTGAGTCTTCAGGGGGCGCGAGAAGCAATCAGCCCCAGCATTTT. The chain employs TRBV10-3 and TRBJ1-5, with TRBD1 matching over 8 bases. CDR1 ENHRY and CDR2 SYGVKD come from the germline V gene. The CDR3 covers 18 residues. The J segment lost 1 base and the V segment lost 0 bases, leaving 8 bases of the junction unmatched.

V and J are TRBV6-5 and TRBJ1-1, with D possibly TRBD1 on 6 matching bases. Trimming cost V 1 base and J 1 base, with 10 bases left between them. The CDR3 contains 15 residues. Germline values: CDR1 MNHEY, CDR2 SVGAGI. CDR3 coding DNA: TGTGCCAGCAGTTACTTGGGGACACAGAACACTGAAGCTTTCTTT. Encoded protein: CASSYLGTQNTEAFF.

The V call is TRBV4-3, the J call TRBJ1-3; the D gene is possibly TRBD1 (5 bases). CDR1 is LGHNA, CDR2 YSLEER, per germline. The length of the CDR3 is 15 residues. The V gene lost 5 bases and the J gene lost 4 bases, with 15 bases spanning the gap. CDR3 nucleotides: TGCGCCAGCAGCTACACGGGGGACGGGGGAAACACCATATATTTT. The encoded protein is CASSYTGDGGNTIYF.

This clone was observed once. V usage is TRBV27 and J usage is TRBJ2-3; D is ambiguous. Per germline, CDR1 MNHEY and CDR2 SMNVEV (reference sequence). The CDR3 is 12 residues long. The V and J ends lost 2 bases and 2 bases respectively, with 2 bases between them. This CDR3 reads CASSLLTDTQYF. CDR3 DNA sequence: TGTGCCAGCAGTTTACTCACAGATACGCAGTATTTT.

This clone was observed a few times. V and J are TRBV9 and TRBJ2-7; tentative D call: TRBD1 (6 bases). Trimming removed 0 bases from V and 6 bases from J, with 13 bases in between. Germline values: CDR1 SGDLS, CDR2 YYNGEE. CDR3 length: 14 amino acids. The CDR3 DNA is TGTGCCAGCAGCGTAGGGGTAGGGGGACGCGAGCAGTACTTC. Its protein is CASSVGVGGREQYF. Variable domain in full (rest from reference TRBV9 and TRBJ2-7): DSGVTQTPKHLITATGQRVTLRCSPRSGDLSVYWYQQSLDQGLQFLIQYYNGEERAKGNILERFSAQQFPDLHSELNLSSLELGDSALYFCASSVGVGGREQYFGPGTRLTVT.

The chain combines TRBV5-1 with TRBJ2-2; TRBD2 matches at 7 bases. Germline V gives CDR1 SGHRS, CDR2 YFSETQ. The CDR3 runs 17 residues. The junction had 13 bases not matched to a gene; V was cut back by 4 bases and J by 4 bases. The CDR3 here is CASSPFNGGISTGELFF. As DNA, the CDR3 is TGCGCCAGCAGCCCCTTTAACGGGGGGATCAGCACCGGGGAGCTGTTTTTT.

The sample holds one count of this clone. This sequence joins TRBV18 and TRBJ2-4, with D possibly being TRBD2 (5 bases). The CDR3 runs 14 residues. Between the trimmed V and J ends, which lost 1 base and 4 bases, there was a span of 8 bases. CDR1 and CDR2 (germline): KGHSH, LQKENI. The DNA for the CDR3 is TGTGCCAGCTCACCACAGGAGCGGAAAAACATTCAGTACTTC. The encoded protein is CASSPQERKNIQYF.

The chain carries TRBV9 and TRBJ2-5, with 7 bases identical to TRBD1. After removal of 1 base from V and 3 bases from J, the junction contained 3 bases not matched to a gene. Germline V gene sequence: CDR1 SGDLS, CDR2 YYNGEE. The CDR3 spans 14 residues. In DNA, the CDR3 is TGTGCCAGCAGCGTACAGGGACAGAAAGAGACCCAGTACTTC. Translated, it gives CASSVQGQKETQYF.

The J gene is TRBJ1-6, the V gene TRBV2; no definite D call. This CDR3 has 16 amino acids. V was cut by 1 base and J by 6 bases, with 13 bases left in between. The germline CDR1 and CDR2 sequences are SNHLY and FYNNEI. CDR3 in DNA: TGTGCCAGCAGTGAAGTGGGAAGGGAGGTTAATTCACCCCTCCACTTT. Encoded protein: CASSEVGREVNSPLHF. The variable domain in full, completed from reference TRBV2 and TRBJ1-6, reads EPEVTQTPSHQVTQMGQEVILRCVPISNHLYFYWYRQILGQKVEFLVSFYNNEISEKSEIFDDQFSVERPDGSNFTLKIRSTKLEDSAMYFCASSEVGREVNSPLHFGNGTRLTVT.

The genes are TRBV7-8 and TRBJ2-7; 9 nucleotides agree with TRBD1. Per germline, CDR1 SGHVS and CDR2 FQNEAQ. The ends lost 4 bases at V and 9 bases at J; junction bases unmatched: 7. The CDR3 contains 13 residues. The CDR3: CASSSGDRVGQYF. DNA for the CDR3: TGTGCCAGCAGCTCGGGGGACAGGGTCGGGCAGTACTTC.

This clone was recorded only once. The rearrangement uses TRBV7-2 and TRBJ2-1; 13 bases fit TRBD2. The CDR3 consists of 19 residues. The germline gives CDR1 SGHTA, CDR2 FQGNSA. The V and J ends lost 3 bases and 1 base, in that order; junction bases with no gene match: 9. CDR3 amino acids: CASSFPPTSGRGSYNEQFF. CDR3 coding DNA: TGTGCCAGCAGCTTTCCACCCACTAGCGGGAGGGGGTCCTACAATGAGCAGTTCTTC.

The chain carries TRBV6-1 and TRBJ2-2; D may be TRBD1 (6 bases). The CDR3 is 16 residues long. V was clipped by 2 bases and J by 0 bases, with 10 bases between them. Looked up from germline, CDR1 is MNHNS and CDR2 is SASEGT. The CDR3 nucleotides are TGTGCCAGCAGTGAACTTGCAGGGGCGAACACCGGGGAGCTGTTTTTT. This encodes CASSELAGANTGELFF.

There are a few counts of this clone. This chain connects TRBV5-5 to TRBJ2-7, with a possible D match to TRBD1 (6 bases). Trimming took 2 bases from V and 0 from J, leaving 9 bases between them. The CDR3 spans 14 residues. Germline values: CDR1 SGHKS, CDR2 YYEKEE (reference sequence). CDR3 DNA sequence: TGTGCCAGCAGCTTCCTACAGGGCTCCTACGAGCAGTACTTC. Its translation is CASSFLQGSYEQYF.

V is TRBV30 and J is TRBJ1-2; D is unclear. Germline CDR1 and CDR2: GTSNPN and SVGIG (reference sequence). The CDR3 is 13 amino acids. Deletions cut 0 bases from V and 4 bases from J, with 9 bases between. Here the CDR3 DNA reads TGTGCCTGGAGTGTTGGGCTTCTCTATGGCTACACCTTC. As protein: CAWSVGLLYGYTF.

This rearrangement joins TRBV6-5 to TRBJ2-6; no clear D. The V and J ends lost 7 bases and 0 bases respectively, with 10 bases between them. Germline assignment: CDR1 MNHEY and CDR2 SVGAGI. The CDR3 contains 15 residues. The CDR3 region is CASISPSSGANVLTF. The CDR3 nucleotides are TGTGCCAGCATCTCGCCGAGCTCTGGGGCCAACGTCCTGACTTTC.

The rearrangement joins TRBV4-2 to TRBJ1-3; D is possibly TRBD1 (6 bases). This CDR3 is built from 17 residues. The germline V gene encodes CDR1 LGHNA and CDR2 YNFKEQ. Trimming cost V 0 bases and J 2 bases, with 14 bases left between them. DNA of the CDR3: TGTGCCAGCAGCCAAGACCCCTTGGGACAAACTGGAAACACCATATATTTT. It is translated as CASSQDPLGQTGNTIYF.

The CDR3 loop is CAWESGTGIFYGYTF. CDR3 DNA sequence: TGTGCCTGGGAATCCGGGACAGGCATCTTCTATGGCTACACCTTC. The J gene is TRBJ1-2, the V gene TRBV30, with 8 nucleotides matching TRBD1. CDR1 is GTSNPN, CDR2 SVGIG, per germline (reference sequence). The CDR3 is 15 residues long. V lost 5 bases to trimming and J lost 4 bases; unmatched junction nucleotides: 12.

The V gene is TRBV6-1, the J gene TRBJ2-5; 7 positions agree with TRBD2. V dropped 2 bases and J dropped 1; count of bases not matched to a gene: 7. Per the germline V gene, CDR1 is MNHNS and CDR2 is SASEGT. The CDR3 has 16 amino acids. Written as DNA, the CDR3 is TGTGCCAGCAGTGAAAGCCTTTGGGGGGGCCAAGAGACCCAGTACTTC. The encoded protein is CASSESLWGGQETQYF.

This clone was observed once. The rearrangement uses TRBV9 and TRBJ1-1; TRBD1 is a possible D gene (6 bases). The CDR3 has 14 amino acids. In germline, CDR1 is SGDLS, CDR2 YYNGEE. Deletions cut 4 bases from V and 5 bases from J, with 15 bases between. The CDR3 nucleotides read TGTGCCAGCAGCAAGAGGTCCAGGGGAACTGAAGCTTTCTTT. Translating it yields CASSKRSRGTEAFF. The full variable domain, with the rest looked up from reference TRBV9 and TRBJ1-1, is DSGVTQTPKHLITATGQRVTLRCSPRSGDLSVYWYQQSLDQGLQFLIQYYNGEERAKGNILERFSAQQFPDLHSELNLSSLELGDSALYFCASSKRSRGTEAFFGQGTRLTVV.

The rearrangement joins TRBV11-2 to TRBJ2-3, with 15 bases aligning to TRBD2. V dropped 4 bases and J dropped 6; count of bases not matched to a gene: 8. CDR1 is SGHAT and CDR2 is FQNNGV in the germline V gene. This CDR3 is built from 17 residues. The CDR3 region is CASSWGLAGGSRDTQYF. CDR3 DNA sequence: TGTGCCAGCAGCTGGGGACTAGCGGGGGGTTCCAGGGATACGCAGTATTTT.

The chain has TRBV12-5 and TRBJ1-2; D perhaps matches TRBD1 (5 bases). Trimming removed 5 bases at V and 5 bases at J, with 18 bases between. This CDR3 is 15 amino acids long. The germline V gene has CDR1 LGHNT and CDR2 FRNRAP. CDR3 residues: CASGAGFDSVYGYTF. CDR3 in DNA: TGTGCTAGTGGTGCAGGGTTTGACAGCGTTTATGGCTACACCTTC.

The genes are TRBV15 and TRBJ1-2; a weak D match, TRBD1 (5 bases). This CDR3 comprises 15 residues. V shed 5 bases and J shed 0 bases, with 13 bases lying between them. Per the germline V gene, CDR1 is LNHNV and CDR2 is YYDKDF (reference sequence). The CDR3, as DNA: TGTGCCACCAGCCAGAAGACAGAACCTAACTATGGCTACACCTTC. Amino acid sequence: CATSQKTEPNYGYTF.